This TCR beta chain was found in a study of blood T cell repertoires in COVID-19. About the study: Samples of COVID-19 (acute and convalescent) were obtained from the United States, Italy and Spain. Nucleic acid was either cDNA or gDNA, and it came from T cells, B-cell-depleted T cells, or PBMCs.

The CDR3 loop spans 19 amino acids. Germline V gene lookup returns CDR1 MDHEN and CDR2 SYDVKM. J was trimmed by 1 base and V by 3 bases; bases with no gene match: 12. Original processing notes: Nucleated cell counts were estimated from reference gene primer amplification. The data were produced by immunoSEQ multiplex PCR, yet TCRdb's version contains in-frame clones alone and is incomplete. V and J calls and clone size follow that table, whereas D and trimming were derived from the DNA. The sample carries about 230,000 clones, around four fifths recorded once. The sequence was obtained from an older woman with active or convalescent COVID-19. The sequenced material came from peripheral blood. The chain has TRBV28 and TRBJ2-4; 10 nucleotides line up with TRBD1. The CDR3 DNA sequence: TGTGCCAGCAGTTTCGACCCACAGGGGGGACAGGGGGCCAAAAACATTCAGTACTTC. Its protein product is CASSFDPQGGQGAKNIQYF.